Given below is one T cell receptor beta chain in context. This clone's antigen is unknown. Base-call qualities are not available, and no considerably larger clone is one nucleotide away. Library preparation was by RT-PCR. Sequenced on an Illumina HiSeq 2500. TCRdb reprocessed the public reads (quality trimming at Q25 with fastp, clone calling with MiXCR) and kept in-frame beta chains. Entries that share a CDR3 protein sequence are merged under the most common genes and DNA. Within this sample are under 950,000 distinct CDR3 sequences, with about 20% of them counted one time only. The top ten clones comprise about 9.4% of the sample. The sample originates from a study of response to subunit inactivated influenza vaccine (dated by TCRdb to between 2017 and 2018). At the level of the whole study: Deep quantitative profiling of the T cell receptor repertoire was used in the study to follow responses to a trivalent subunit inactivated influenza vaccine. Findings and caveats that apply to the study as a whole: The authors suggested that each seasonal influenza vaccination may recruit only a limited number of new T cells.

At the junction V is shortened by 0 bases and J by 0 bases, with 15 bases in between. The CDR3 runs 17 residues from the cysteine to the phenylalanine. Only CDR3 DNA remains: 51 bases, in frame from the first base. CDR1 and CDR2, per the germline V gene, are SGHAT and FQNNGV. The rearrangement combines TRBV11-2 with TRBJ2-7; tentative D gene TRBD2, with 5 bases matching. This specimen consisted of PBMCs from blood, obtained around 5 days after vaccination. The clonotype was recovered from a middle-aged man who received an inactivated influenza vaccine. Donor details come from another sample of the same person, matched by shared clones. CDR3 reads: CASSLELVTAFSYEQYF. The sequenced DNA is TGTGCCAGCAGCTTAGAACTAGTAACAGCCTTCTCCTACGAGCAGTACTTC.